A single sample gave rise to the 25 T cell receptor beta chains below, sequenced in a study of control samples from healthy donors and cancer patients. Sequenced by immunoSEQ multiplex PCR; TCRdb stores in-frame clones only, minus some. This table has 35,000 to 45,000 clones, approximately 87% appearing once. The specimen sequenced was blood. These receptors all stem from a man in his fifties or sixties in good health.

The V gene is TRBV29-1, the J gene TRBJ1-2; 7 nucleotides align to TRBD1. Germline V gene data show CDR1 as SQVTM and CDR2 as ANQGSEA. The V segment lost 0 bases and the J segment 8 bases; nucleotides outside the gene matches: 6. CDR3 size: 13 residues. The CDR3 sequence is CSVEDDRVWGYTF. CDR3 DNA sequence: TGCAGCGTTGAAGATGACAGGGTCTGGGGCTACACCTTC.

The chain uses TRBV7-9 and TRBJ2-7, with D tentatively TRBD2 (5 bases). Trimming shortened V by 3 bases and J by 2 bases, and 11 bases separated the two germline ends. Germline CDR1 SEHNR, CDR2 FQNEAQ (reference sequence). This CDR3 has 14 residues. The CDR3 is CASSFGEPPYEQYF. The CDR3 DNA reads TGTGCCAGCAGCTTTGGGGAGCCGCCCTACGAGCAGTACTTC. Based on the CDR3 plus reference TRBV7-9 and TRBJ2-7, the full variable domain is DTGVSQNPRHKITKRGQNVTFRCDPISEHNRLYWYRQTLGQGPEFLTYFQNEAQLEKSRLLSDRFSAERPKGSFSTLEIQRTEQGDSAMYLCASSFGEPPYEQYFGPGTRLTVT.

This rearrangement joins TRBV19 to TRBJ1-6; 10 nucleotides agree with TRBD1. Germline CDR1 and CDR2: LNHDA and SQIVND (reference sequence). CDR3 size: 16 residues. Trimming removed 6 bases from V and 5 bases from J; junction bases left unmatched: 7. The CDR3 DNA is TGTGCCAGTAGAACGGGACAGGGGAACGATAATTCACCCCTCCACTTT. Protein: CASRTGQGNDNSPLHF.

V usage is TRBV18 and J usage is TRBJ2-7, with TRBD1 identical over 7 bases. The CDR3 spans 17 residues. J was trimmed by 6 bases and V by 4 bases; bases with no gene match: 18. Looked up from germline, CDR1 is KGHSH and CDR2 is LQKENI. CDR3 loop: CASSRGTPGRGQSEQYF. CDR3 DNA: TGTGCCAGCTCACGGGGGACACCGGGACGGGGACAGAGCGAGCAGTACTTC.

This clone was counted a few times. This chain links TRBV7-9 with TRBJ2-1; 8 nucleotides align to TRBD2. Germline CDR1 is SEHNR and CDR2 is FQNEAQ (reference sequence). V lost 6 bases to trimming and J lost 8 bases; unmatched junction nucleotides: 21. The CDR3 has 18 residues. The DNA for the CDR3 is TGTGCCAGCAGGGAGGACCCTTCTATAGCGGGATTTAGCTATGAGCAGTTCTTC. This codes for CASREDPSIAGFSYEQFF.

The genes are TRBV24-1 and TRBJ1-2; 8 bases match TRBD1. The CDR3 extends over 13 amino acids. V dropped 3 bases and J dropped 8; count of bases not matched to a gene: 4. Germline CDR1 reads KGHDR; CDR2 reads SFDVKD. The CDR3 loop reads CATSDRTGTGYTF. The CDR3 DNA sequence: TGTGCCACCAGTGATCGGACAGGGACGGGCTACACCTTC.

The chain links TRBV4-3 to TRBJ1-5; TRBD1 matches at 7 bases. This CDR3 region has 14 residues. Trimming cost V 5 bases and J 5 bases; bases outside gene matches: 6. Per the germline V gene, CDR1 is LGHNA and CDR2 is YSLEER. The DNA for the CDR3 is TGCGCCAGCAGCTTAAGACAGGGCGATCAGCCCCAGCATTTT. It yields the protein CASSLRQGDQPQHF.

This chain joins TRBV24-1 and TRBJ1-1; no clear D gene. The CDR3 is 12 amino acids. V was cut by 0 bases and J by 9 bases, with 7 bases left in between. The germline gives CDR1 KGHDR, CDR2 SFDVKD. In DNA, the CDR3 is TGTGCCACCAGTGATTTGAGGACCCAAGCTTTCTTT. As protein: CATSDLRTQAFF.

Concerning this clone itself: Sequence at one end of the junction differs from germline and may be a read error. V gene TRBV13 combines with J gene TRBJ2-1, with D perhaps given as TRBD1 or TRBD2 (5 bases each). Germline-derived CDR1 and CDR2 are PRHDT and FYEKMQ (reference sequence). CDR3 size: 15 residues. The CDR3 sequence is CASSLGTSSYNEQFF. The CDR3 DNA sequence: TGTGCCAGCAGCCTAGGGACGAGCTCCTACAATGAGCAGTTCTTC.

This clone has only one observation. This chain connects TRBV10-3 to TRBJ2-1; D ambiguous. Germline V gives CDR1 ENHRY, CDR2 SYGVKD. V was cut by 2 bases and J by 0 bases, with 11 bases left in between. CDR3 length: 16 residues. The CDR3 coding sequence is TGTGCCATCAGTGAGGTAACGCTCTTCTCCTACAATGAGCAGTTCTTC. Protein sequence: CAISEVTLFSYNEQFF.

The chain joins TRBV5-4 to TRBJ2-3; TRBD1 is a possible D gene (5 bases). Trimming stripped 0 bases from V and 6 bases from J, with 11 bases between. CDR1 and CDR2 (germline): SGHNT, YYREEE (reference sequence). This CDR3 spans 14 amino acids. In DNA, the CDR3 is TGTGCCAGCAGCTTGGGGGGCCTCGGCGATACGCAGTATTTT. Its translation: CASSLGGLGDTQYF.

V is TRBV12-3 or TRBV12-4 and J is TRBJ1-2, with unresolved D. V lost 5 bases to trimming and J lost 6 bases, with 10 bases between them. The CDR3 consists of 12 residues. CDR3 amino acids: CASSPHGNGYTF. CDR3 DNA: TGTGCCAGCAGTCCCCACGGGAATGGCTACACCTTC.

The chain carries TRBV11-3 and TRBJ2-1; D remains ambiguous. The CDR3 extends over 13 amino acids. The V and J ends lost 4 bases and 2 bases respectively, with 6 bases between them. Germline-derived CDR1 and CDR2 are SGHNT and YENEEA. CDR3 protein: CASSSGPYNEQFF. The CDR3 DNA is TGTGCCAGCAGCTCCGGACCCTACAATGAGCAGTTCTTC. Full variable domain (missing parts from reference TRBV11-3 and TRBJ2-1): EAGVVQSPRYKIIEKKQPVAFWCNPISGHNTLYWYLQNLGQGPELLIRYENEEAVDDSQLPKDRFSAERLKGVDSTLKIQPAELGDSAVYLCASSSGPYNEQFFGPGTRLTVL.

The chain joins TRBV30 to TRBJ1-4, with 9 bases aligning to TRBD1. The CDR3 spans 11 residues. From germline, CDR1 is GTSNPN and CDR2 SVGIG (reference sequence). The CDR3 bases are TGTGCGGGGACAGGGAAGAGAAAACTGTTTTTT. Translated, it gives CAGTGKRKLFF.

The chain couples TRBV28 to TRBJ1-4, with no clear D. V was cut by 3 bases and J by 7 bases, with 15 bases left in between. The CDR3 runs 15 residues. Germline V gene sequence: CDR1 MDHEN, CDR2 SYDVKM. The DNA for the CDR3 is TGTGCCAGCAGTTTTACAAAAGTCGGGAGTGAAAAACTGTTTTTT. Amino acid sequence: CASSFTKVGSEKLFF.

The chain recombines TRBV11-2 with TRBJ1-2, with D possibly TRBD1 on 5 matching bases. Germline loops: CDR1 SGHAT, CDR2 FQNNGV. The V gene lost 0 bases and the J gene lost 8 bases, with 16 bases spanning the gap. The CDR3 length is 15 residues. The CDR3 is CASSLEAGLRGGYTF. The CDR3 coding sequence is TGTGCCAGCAGCTTAGAGGCAGGGCTTAGGGGAGGCTACACCTTC.

This clone was seen more than once but under ten times. This chain joins TRBV20-1 and TRBJ1-5; D remains ambiguous. The V and J ends lost 3 bases and 2 bases respectively, with 11 bases between them. CDR1 and CDR2 (germline): DFQATT, SNEGSKA (reference sequence). There are 14 residues in the CDR3. The CDR3 nucleotides are TGCAGTGCTAGTAATCCCGGGGGCAATCAGCCCCAGCATTTT. As protein: CSASNPGGNQPQHF.

The chain is built from TRBV10-3 and TRBJ2-3; D uncertain. From germline, CDR1 is ENHRY and CDR2 SYGVKD. V dropped 2 bases and J dropped 4 bases, with 10 bases sitting between them. CDR3 length equals 14 residues. DNA of the CDR3: TGTGCCATCAGTGAGCCGACCGAAGCAGATACGCAGTATTTT. Protein: CAISEPTEADTQYF.

The rearrangement uses TRBV7-2 and TRBJ1-6; D gene unclear. Between the trimmed V and J ends, which lost 1 base and 5 bases, there was a span of 9 bases. This CDR3 has 15 amino acids. From germline, CDR1 is SGHTA and CDR2 FQGNSA. CDR3 sequence reads: CASSLGSSNNSPLHF. CDR3 DNA sequence: TGTGCCAGCAGCTTAGGGTCCAGCAATAATTCACCCCTCCACTTT.

This clone turned up a few times. The J gene is TRBJ2-1, the V gene TRBV7-2; TRBD2 agrees at 8 bases. The CDR3 is 15 residues long. Per germline, CDR1 SGHTA and CDR2 FQGNSA. V dropped 4 bases and J dropped 2; count of bases not matched to a gene: 4. In DNA, the CDR3 is TGTGCCAGCAGCTCAGCGGGAGTTGCCTACAATGAGCAGTTCTTC. This sequence encodes CASSSAGVAYNEQFF.

The V call is TRBV4-3, the J call TRBJ1-2; 7 nucleotides match TRBD1. The CDR3 length is 15 residues. Trimming at V came to 3 bases and at J to 6 bases, leaving 10 bases not matched to a gene. CDR1 is LGHNA and CDR2 is YSLEER in the germline V gene. CDR3 nucleotide sequence: TGCGCCAGCAGCCACAACAGAGACAGGGTAAATGGCTACACCTTC. Its protein is CASSHNRDRVNGYTF.

The rearrangement uses TRBV5-5 and TRBJ2-7; 9 nucleotides line up with TRBD2. Per germline, CDR1 SGHKS and CDR2 YYEKEE (reference sequence). This CDR3 spans 15 amino acids. J was trimmed by 2 bases and V by 0 bases; bases with no gene match: 3. CDR3 in amino acids: CASSLGLAAAYEQYF. The CDR3 DNA reads TGTGCCAGCAGCTTGGGACTAGCGGCCGCCTACGAGCAGTACTTC. The variable domain in full, with the rest retrieved from reference TRBV5-5 and TRBJ2-7, is DAGVTQSPTHLIKTRGQQVTLRCSPISGHKSVSWYQQVLGQGPQFIFQYYEKEERGRGNFPDRFSARQFPNYSSELNVNALLLGDSALYLCASSLGLAAAYEQYFGPGTRLTVT.

The chain couples TRBV14 to TRBJ2-2; D remains ambiguous. The CDR3 has 11 amino acids. CDR1 is SGHDN and CDR2 is FVKESK in the germline V gene. Trimming stripped 2 bases from V and 10 bases from J, with 5 bases between. The CDR3 DNA follows: TGTGCCAGCAGCCAAAGTGAGGAGCTGTTTTTT. Translated, it gives CASSQSEELFF.

The V gene is TRBV28, the J gene TRBJ1-5; D is possibly TRBD1 (6 bases). Germline assignment: CDR1 MDHEN and CDR2 SYDVKM. The CDR3 is 11 amino acids. Trimming stripped 8 bases from V and 16 bases from J, with 18 bases between. CDR3 sequence reads: CASSRTAPQHF. In DNA, the CDR3 is TGTGCCAGCTCCCGGACAGCCCCGCAACATTTT.

The V gene is TRBV7-8, the J gene TRBJ2-1, with TRBD2 matching over 7 bases. V dropped 1 base and J dropped 0; count of bases not matched to a gene: 3. The CDR3 has 16 amino acids. Germline-derived CDR1 and CDR2 are SGHVS and FQNEAQ. CDR3 sequence: CASSLVWGGSYNEQFF. The CDR3 DNA sequence: TGTGCCAGCAGCTTAGTATGGGGGGGCTCCTACAATGAGCAGTTCTTC.